This T cell receptor beta chain is from a study of cytomegalovirus exposure and HLA in healthy donors. General study findings and limits: Cytomegalovirus association was listed for 164 TCR beta chains. Donors were assumed by presence/absence analyses to have roughly uniform sequencing depth. Later analysis identified several of the most significant clusters that appeared linked to common viral pathogens. Trimming of TCR beta V- and J-genes showed a link, identified in a later analysis, to a missense DCLRE1C variant.

PCR involved 60 Vbeta and 13 Jbeta primers. Sequencing was performed with immunoSEQ multiplex PCR; in TCRdb, only in-frame clones are kept and a portion is missing. The sample shows approximately 150,000 clones, roughly 80% of them seen only once. Trimming shortened V by 0 bases and J by 0 bases, and 12 bases separated the two germline ends. The CDR3 totals 16 residues. Germline V gives CDR1 SGHRS, CDR2 YFSETQ. About this clone: Its specificity is not known.

The gene calls are TRBV5-1 and TRBJ1-1; D gene unclear. This TCR derives from a man younger than 45 in good health and CMV-seronegative. Sequenced input: PBMCs. CDR3 residues: CASSLAAGLMNTEAFF. Here the CDR3 DNA reads TGCGCCAGCAGCTTGGCCGCCGGTCTCATGAACACTGAAGCTTTCTTT.